A selection of T cell receptor beta chains follows, all from one sample in a study of regulatory T cells in long-lasting Graves disease. Via MiXCR, TCRdb re-called the multiplex PCR reads, giving one row per CDR3 protein. The data contain over 450,000 distinct CDR3 sequences, around a fifth of them singletons. Sequenced here: peripheral blood mononuclear cells (PBMCs), sampled when the disease was refractory, from a patient treated with antithyroid drugs. Source of these receptors: a female donor with Graves disease. Each CDR3 is given with its conserved first and last residue. D genes are given only for firm matches. Only part of the rows carry a size: once, few, many, or a class if the clone is expanded.

v_gene,d_gene,j_gene,abundance,len,CDR3aa,CDR3nt
TRBV12-3/TRBV12-4,.,TRBJ1-4,many,15,CASSRWSQGGEKLFF,TGTGCCAGCAGCCGTTGGTCTCAGGGCGGTGAAAAACTGTTTTTT
TRBV28,TRBD1,TRBJ1-1,many,16,CASSFPTGVSNTEAFF,TGTGCCAGCAGTTTCCCGACAGGGGTTTCTAACACTGAAGCTTTCTTT
TRBV6-5,.,TRBJ1-1,.,16,CASSYYDGGGNTEAFF,TGTGCCAGCAGTTACTACGATGGGGGGGGGAACACTGAAGCTTTCTTT
TRBV20-1,TRBD1,TRBJ1-2,few,15,CSASQNRGPRYGYTF,TGCAGTGCTAGCCAAAACAGGGGGCCACGGTATGGCTACACCTTC
TRBV11-3,TRBD2,TRBJ2-7,.,15,CASSQMSGSYDEQYF,TGTGCCAGCAGCCAGATGAGCGGGAGTTACGACGAGCAGTACTTC
TRBV27,.,TRBJ2-3,.,13,CASSLSVYDTQYF,TGTGCCAGCAGTTTATCGGTTTATGATACGCAGTATTTT
TRBV11-2,TRBD1,TRBJ1-2,few,16,CASSLEQGNDNYGYTF,TGTGCCAGCAGCTTAGAACAGGGGAATGATAACTATGGCTACACCTTC
TRBV28,TRBD1,TRBJ2-3,.,14,CASSADRVTDTQYF,TGTGCCAGCAGTGCCGACAGGGTCACAGATACGCAGTATTTT
TRBV3-1,.,TRBJ2-7,many,16,CASSQEGAQVSYEQYF,TGTGCCAGCAGCCAAGAAGGCGCACAGGTCTCCTACGAGCAGTACTTC
TRBV28,.,TRBJ1-5,many,14,CASSWTDSNQPQHF,TGTGCCAGCAGTTGGACGGACAGCAATCAGCCCCAGCATTTT
TRBV28,.,TRBJ2-7,many,14,CASSPVGTHYEQYF,TGTGCCAGCAGCCCCGTCGGGACTCACTACGAGCAGTACTTC
TRBV30,.,TRBJ2-5,many,11,CAWMEQETQYF,TGTGCCTGGATGGAACAAGAGACCCAGTACTTC
TRBV10-1,.,TRBJ1-2,many,14,CASTHGEVGDGYTF,TGCGCCAGCACCCACGGCGAGGTGGGGGATGGCTACACCTTC
TRBV6-1,.,TRBJ1-2,few,15,CASSENDGAGTGYTF,TGTGCCAGCAGTGAAAACGATGGGGCAGGAACTGGCTACACCTTC
TRBV11-1,.,TRBJ2-7,many,16,CASSQSPSAKKGEQYF,TGTGCCAGCAGCCAATCTCCATCGGCCAAAAAAGGCGAGCAGTACTTC
TRBV3-1,.,TRBJ2-5,many,16,CASSQGYQTYQETQYF,TGTGCCAGCAGCCAAGGTTACCAGACGTACCAAGAGACCCAGTACTTC
TRBV18,.,TRBJ2-7,few,13,CASSPGAEREQYF,TGTGCCAGCTCACCAGGGGCCGAAAGGGAGCAGTACTTC
TRBV20-1,.,TRBJ1-1,.,14,CSARDGAGMTEAFF,TGCAGTGCTAGAGATGGGGCGGGTATGACTGAAGCTTTCTTT
TRBV11-2,.,TRBJ2-7,.,16,CASSFTSSYEGYGQYF,TGTGCCAGCAGCTTCACATCCTCGTACGAGGGTTACGGGCAGTACTTC
TRBV9,TRBD1,TRBJ1-3,few,16,CASSTGQGASGNTIYF,TGTGCCAGCAGCACAGGACAGGGGGCCTCTGGAAACACCATATATTTT
TRBV7-2,.,TRBJ2-2,many,15,CASSLRGSSTGELFF,TGTGCCAGCAGCTTAAGGGGGAGTAGCACCGGGGAGCTGTTTTTT
TRBV7-8,.,TRBJ1-2,many,12,CASSLNNYGYTF,TGTGCCAGCAGCTTGAATAACTATGGCTACACCTTC
TRBV30,TRBD1,TRBJ2-7,.,14,CAWSAGGGGDEQYF,TGTGCCTGGAGCGCAGGGGGCGGAGGGGACGAGCAGTACTTC
TRBV5-1,TRBD1,TRBJ2-7,many,14,CASSLEQGDYEQYF,TGCGCCAGCAGCTTGGAACAGGGGGACTACGAGCAGTACTTC
TRBV14,.,TRBJ1-1,.,15,CASSQESGFYTEAFF,TGTGCCAGCAGCCAAGAATCGGGGTTCTACACTGAAGCTTTCTTT
TRBV27,.,TRBJ1-4,many,15,CASSLQSGGQEKLFF,TGTGCCAGCAGTTTGCAGAGCGGAGGTCAGGAAAAACTGTTTTTT
TRBV5-1,.,TRBJ1-2,.,12,CASSLGEDGYTF,TGCGCCAGCAGCTTGGGGGAGGATGGCTACACCTTC
TRBV11-2,.,TRBJ2-2,many,17,CATTTPRSGSNTGELFF,TGTGCCACCACGACTCCCCGTAGCGGTTCGAACACCGGGGAGCTGTTTTTT
TRBV20-1,.,TRBJ1-2,many,11,CSASGTVGYTF,TGCAGTGCTAGCGGAACAGTTGGCTACACCTTC
TRBV7-9,.,TRBJ2-5,many,14,CASSSRQSQETQYF,TGTGCCAGCAGCTCCCGACAGTCCCAAGAGACCCAGTACTTC
TRBV28,TRBD2,TRBJ2-1,few,17,CASSPWTSGSSYNEQFF,TGTGCCAGCAGTCCCTGGACTAGCGGGAGCTCCTACAATGAGCAGTTCTTC
TRBV28,.,TRBJ1-1,many,11,CASSFPGEAFF,TGTGCCAGCAGTTTCCCAGGGGAAGCTTTCTTT
TRBV6-1,.,TRBJ2-2,many,13,CASLARDAGELFF,TGTGCCAGTCTAGCCAGGGATGCCGGGGAGCTGTTTTTT
TRBV29-1,.,TRBJ2-2,few,15,CSVEVAGRNTGELFF,TGCAGCGTTGAAGTCGCGGGAAGGAACACCGGGGAGCTGTTTTTT
TRBV20-1,.,TRBJ2-5,many,14,CSASRGIGGETQYF,TGCAGTGCTAGTCGAGGGATAGGAGGAGAGACCCAGTACTTC
TRBV7-9,.,TRBJ1-3,.,15,CASTPRRGSGNTIYF,TGTGCCAGCACCCCAAGGAGAGGTTCCGGAAACACCATATATTTT
TRBV24-1,.,TRBJ1-1,few,15,CATSDPGRGNTEAFF,TGTGCCACCAGTGACCCCGGCAGGGGGAACACTGAAGCTTTCTTT
TRBV6-1,.,TRBJ1-2,many,14,CASRGGGPDYGYTF,TGTGCCAGCAGGGGGGGCGGACCCGACTATGGCTACACCTTC
TRBV7-8,.,TRBJ2-7,few,15,CASSLTRTVSYEQYF,TGTGCCAGCAGCTTAACCCGCACAGTCTCCTACGAGCAGTACTTC
TRBV28,.,TRBJ1-2,many,16,CASSPALDRSGYGYTF,TGTGCCAGCAGTCCTGCCTTGGACAGATCCGGCTATGGCTACACCTTC
TRBV3-1,TRBD2,TRBJ2-7,.,18,CASSPRLAGAASSYEQYF,TGTGCCAGCAGCCCCCGACTAGCGGGAGCCGCGAGCTCCTACGAGCAGTACTTC
TRBV28,.,TRBJ1-5,many,15,CASSPYSYSNQPQHF,TGTGCCAGCAGTCCATACTCTTATAGCAATCAGCCCCAGCATTTT
TRBV6-1,.,TRBJ1-6,few,16,CASSHRSSSYNSPLHF,TGTGCCAGCAGTCACCGGTCGAGCTCCTATAATTCACCCCTCCACTTT
TRBV20-1,.,TRBJ2-7,few,13,CSATGPLSYEQYF,TGCAGTGCTACGGGCCCATTGTCCTACGAGCAGTACTTC
TRBV6-1,.,TRBJ2-7,many,13,CASSEGPNYEQYF,TGTGCCAGCAGTGAGGGACCCAACTACGAGCAGTACTTC